These 17 T cell receptor beta chains share one sample of origin, sequenced in a study of cytomegalovirus exposure and HLA in healthy donors. A multiplex PCR was run with 60 Vbeta primers and 13 Jbeta primers. The protocol was immunoSEQ multiplex PCR, while the TCRdb copy is restricted to in-frame clones and leaves out a portion. The data hold about 110,000 clones, with roughly 70% observed a single time. Sequencing was done on a sample of PBMCs. Every receptor here comes from a man aged 40-50 years in good health and CMV-seronegative.

This chain uses TRBV10-3 with TRBJ1-2; D perhaps matches TRBD1 (6 bases). The CDR3 has 13 amino acids. Trimming cost V 10 bases and J 1 base, with 13 bases left between them. Germline CDR1 is ENHRY and CDR2 is SYGVKD. The CDR3 sequence is CATDSPGNYGYTF. The CDR3, as DNA: TGTGCCACGGACAGCCCGGGTAACTATGGCTACACCTTC.

This chain uses TRBV5-1 with TRBJ1-2; TRBD1 aligns across 8 bases. The CDR3 covers 18 residues. Germline values: CDR1 SGHRS, CDR2 YFSETQ. V shed 0 bases and J 7 bases; nucleotides not matched to a gene: 17. The CDR3, as DNA: TGCGCCAGCAGCTTGGCCGGTAGGTCAAGACAGGGGAGCTCTGGCTACACCTTC. This encodes CASSLAGRSRQGSSGYTF.

This rearrangement joins TRBV5-1 to TRBJ2-1; 12 bases are shared with TRBD2. Germline V gives CDR1 SGHRS, CDR2 YFSETQ. The CDR3 contains 16 residues. The trim removed 10 bases at V and 1 base at J, leaving 9 bases unmatched. The CDR3 DNA follows: TGCGCCTCGACACTAGCGGGGGGCAGTTCCTACAATGAGCAGTTCTTC. This encodes CASTLAGGSSYNEQFF.

The J gene is TRBJ2-7, the V gene TRBV28, with 10 bases matching TRBD1. CDR3 size: 15 residues. Germline loops: CDR1 MDHEN, CDR2 SYDVKM. V lost 2 bases, J lost 2 bases, and 3 bases stayed unmatched. The DNA for the CDR3 is TGTGCCAGCAGTTTAATAGGACAGGGGGCCTACGAGCAGTACTTC. It is translated as CASSLIGQGAYEQYF.

The chain uses TRBV4-3 and TRBJ1-4; 8 bases fit TRBD1. This CDR3 has 19 amino acids. Germline V gene data show CDR1 as LGHNA and CDR2 as YSLEER. V was pared by 0 bases and J by 0 bases, with 9 bases of the junction left unmatched. DNA of the CDR3: TGCGCCAGCAGCCAAGATGGCCAGGGGGCAGCTGCAACTAATGAAAAACTGTTTTTT. This sequence encodes CASSQDGQGAAATNEKLFF.

This clone was seen only a few times. Distinct nucleotide sequences in the sample also encode this CDR3. The V and J genes are TRBV7-2 and TRBJ1-5, with D possibly matching TRBD1 (5 bases). Germline V gene sequence: CDR1 SGHTA, CDR2 FQGNSA. The CDR3 totals 13 residues. V was shortened by 3 bases and J by 4 bases, with 7 bases between the two germline ends. In DNA, the CDR3 is TGTGCCAGCAGCTTGGGGCTAAATCAGCCCCAGCATTTT. It encodes CASSLGLNQPQHF.

V gene TRBV7-3 combines with J gene TRBJ2-7, with 9 bases aligning to TRBD1. The germline CDR1 and CDR2 sequences are SGHTA and FQGTGA. The CDR3 covers 15 residues. The V gene end was trimmed by 5 bases and the J gene end by 0 bases; junction bases not matched to a gene: 5. Here the CDR3 reads CASSPDRGSSYEQYF. The CDR3 DNA follows: TGTGCCAGCAGCCCAGACAGGGGGAGCTCCTACGAGCAGTACTTC.

In its sample, this clone was seen a few times. The chain links TRBV27 to TRBJ2-7, with 10 bases that match TRBD1. V lost 2 bases to trimming and J lost 5 bases; unmatched junction nucleotides: 9. Germline V gene lookup returns CDR1 MNHEY and CDR2 SMNVEV (reference sequence). This CDR3 is 16 amino acids long. The CDR3 spells CASSLGAGTGDHEQYF. DNA of the CDR3: TGTGCCAGCAGTTTAGGGGCCGGGACAGGGGACCACGAGCAGTACTTC.

This sequence joins TRBV13 and TRBJ1-2; maybe TRBD1 (6 bases). CDR1 is PRHDT and CDR2 is FYEKMQ in the germline V gene (reference sequence). Trimming cost V 5 bases and J 6 bases, with 19 bases left between them. The CDR3 is 15 residues long. The DNA of the CDR3 is TGTGCCAGCAGCGAAAGGACAGTTGGGGGGGATGGCTACACCTTC. Protein product: CASSERTVGGDGYTF. Full variable domain (outside the CDR3, taken from reference TRBV13 and TRBJ1-2): AAGVIQSPRHLIKEKRETATLKCYPIPRHDTVYWYQQGPGQDPQFLISFYEKMQSDKGSIPDRFSAQQFSDYHSELNMSSLELGDSALYFCASSERTVGGDGYTFGSGTRLTVV.

The chain recombines TRBV7-2 with TRBJ2-1; D perhaps matches TRBD1 (6 bases). The CDR3 extends over 15 amino acids. The V gene's germline CDR1 is SGHTA and CDR2 FQGNSA. Trimming removed 3 bases from V and 0 bases from J, with 9 bases in between. The CDR3 here is CASSFDRFSYNEQFF. In DNA form, the CDR3 reads TGTGCCAGCAGCTTCGACAGGTTCTCCTACAATGAGCAGTTCTTC.

A few counts support this clone. This sequence joins TRBV6-6 and TRBJ2-3; TRBD1 agrees at 7 bases. The CDR3 length is 15 residues. V lost 6 bases to trimming and J lost 0 bases; unmatched junction nucleotides: 6. Looked up from germline, CDR1 is MNHNY and CDR2 is SVGAGI (reference sequence). The CDR3 loop is CASRGTATSTDTQYF. DNA of the CDR3: TGTGCCAGCAGGGGGACAGCCACTAGCACAGATACGCAGTATTTT.

The chain joins TRBV27 to TRBJ2-5; perhaps TRBD1 as D (6 bases). The CDR3 consists of 14 residues. The germline V gene has CDR1 MNHEY and CDR2 SMNVEV (reference sequence). Deletions cut 7 bases from V and 2 bases from J, with 14 bases between. Here the CDR3 reads CASTYRVPQETQYF. CDR3 coding DNA: TGTGCCAGCACCTACAGGGTACCGCAAGAGACCCAGTACTTC.

The chain carries TRBV30 and TRBJ2-7; 8 bases align to TRBD2. Germline V gene sequence: CDR1 GTSNPN, CDR2 SVGIG (reference sequence). Germline trimming cut 2 bases from V and 12 bases from J; bases unmatched to any gene: 18. The CDR3 is 15 residues long. CDR3: CAWSRRSSGGAGRYF. The CDR3 DNA reads TGTGCCTGGAGTCGCCGGTCCAGCGGGGGAGCCGGTAGGTACTTC.

V usage is TRBV28 and J usage is TRBJ2-4; possibly TRBD2 for D (5 bases). The CDR3 is 15 amino acids. CDR1 and CDR2 (germline): MDHEN, SYDVKM. V was pared by 6 bases and J by 0 bases, with 12 bases between. The CDR3 reads CASSDLAVAKNIQYF. CDR3 DNA: TGTGCCAGCAGCGACCTAGCCGTAGCCAAAAACATTCAGTACTTC.

The chain recombines TRBV4-2 with TRBJ2-7; TRBD2 matches 9 bases. This CDR3 is 18 amino acids long. Germline V gene sequence: CDR1 LGHNA, CDR2 YNFKEQ. Trimming cost V 1 base and J 6 bases; bases outside gene matches: 16. The CDR3 protein is CASSQGVGRGGILGEQYF. Written as DNA, the CDR3 is TGTGCCAGCAGCCAAGGGGTCGGGCGGGGGGGAATACTGGGCGAGCAGTACTTC.

This clone has only a few counts. This chain links TRBV5-5 with TRBJ1-3, with D maybe TRBD1 (5 bases). CDR1 and CDR2 from the germline V gene are SGHKS and YYEKEE (reference sequence). The CDR3 extends over 15 amino acids. V was clipped by 0 bases and J by 3 bases, with 10 bases between them. CDR3 in DNA: TGTGCCAGCAGCTTGGGGCCGGGACTTGGAAACACCATATATTTT. It yields the protein CASSLGPGLGNTIYF.

The chain employs TRBV5-1 and TRBJ2-2; D perhaps matches TRBD1 (5 bases). The CDR3 runs 16 residues. CDR1 is SGHRS, CDR2 YFSETQ, per germline. Trimming shortened V by 1 base and J by 2 bases, and 12 bases separated the two germline ends. The CDR3 protein is CASSLRIGANTGELFF. The CDR3 DNA reads TGCGCCAGCAGCTTGCGTATAGGGGCAAACACCGGGGAGCTGTTTTTT.